This TCR beta chain emerged from a study of T cells in Graves' hyperthyroidism and ophthalmopathy. With 5 bases removed from V and 2 bases from J, the gap between germline ends came to 10 bases. This CDR3 spans 13 amino acids. The sample holds many counts of this clonotype. Its matching antigen is unknown. Findings of the study overall: Before onset, by a median of approximately 5.9 months, the model predicted ophthalmopathy.

Amplification of TCR beta CDR3 regions was performed using RNA transcripts as template. Researchers ran a first-round RT-PCR on the TCR CDR3 using the HTBI primer set. Using its own MiXCR run on the multiplex PCR reads, TCRdb lists one record per CDR3 protein. In the table there are 300,000 to 450,000 distinct CDR3 sequences, approximately 14% of which are singletons. The source material was blood. The chain couples TRBV12-3 or TRBV12-4 to TRBJ2-7; no reliable D call. The clonotype comes from a woman under 30 with Graves' hyperthyroidism that later progressed to Graves' ophthalmopathy. This chain's CDR3 is CASSGAHPYEQYF. CDR3 coding DNA: TGTGCCAGCAGTGGTGCACACCCCTACGAGCAGTACTTC.